Listed below are T cell receptor beta chains from one sample, sequenced in a study of T cell responses to AZD1222 COVID-19 vaccine. Only in-frame clones appear in the TCRdb table, and some are missing; sequencing was by immunoSEQ multiplex PCR. The table records 120,000 to 150,000 clones, 85% to 90% of them present only once. The source was peripheral blood, collected 28 days after the second AZD1222 dose. Source of these receptors: an adult who received the AZD1222 COVID-19 vaccine. Both conserved end residues are part of each CDR3. The order of the fields is V gene, J gene, clone size, D gene, CDR3 protein, CDR3 DNA. The D gene is left open where the match is weak. Rows may omit the clone size; those that give it use once, few, many or a size class.

v_call: TRBV19
j_call: TRBJ2-3
clone_size: NA
d_call: TRBD2
cdr3_aa: CASSILAGITDTQYF
cdr3_nt: TGTGCCAGTAGTATTTTAGCGGGGATCACAGATACGCAGTATTTT

v_call: TRBV21-1
j_call: TRBJ1-6
clone_size: NA
d_call: NA
cdr3_aa: CASSIPNPGTGCSPLHF
cdr3_nt: TGTGCCAGCAGCATACCAAATCCCGGGACAGGTTGTTCACCCCTCCACTTT

v_call: TRBV7-8
j_call: TRBJ2-1
clone_size: NA
d_call: TRBD2
cdr3_aa: CASSLKGDLLAGTKDEQFF
cdr3_nt: TGTGCCAGCAGCTTAAAAGGCGATCTACTAGCGGGGACTAAGGATGAGCAGTTCTTC

v_call: TRBV28
j_call: TRBJ2-3
clone_size: NA
d_call: TRBD1
cdr3_aa: CASSRQGASTDTQYF
cdr3_nt: TGTGCCAGCAGTCGACAGGGGGCTAGCACAGATACGCAGTATTTT

v_call: TRBV7-6
j_call: TRBJ1-6
clone_size: once
d_call: NA
cdr3_aa: CASSLTGFSSPLHF
cdr3_nt: TGTGCCAGCAGCTTAACTGGGTTTAGTTCACCCCTCCACTTT

v_call: TRBV5-4
j_call: TRBJ1-1
clone_size: NA
d_call: TRBD1
cdr3_aa: CATFGRGLRTEAFF
cdr3_nt: TGTGCCACCTTCGGGAGGGGGCTTCGAACTGAAGCTTTCTTT

v_call: TRBV7-8
j_call: TRBJ1-1
clone_size: NA
d_call: NA
cdr3_aa: CASSPFGEGTEAFF
cdr3_nt: TGTGCCAGCAGCCCCTTCGGGGAGGGGACTGAAGCTTTCTTT

v_call: TRBV7-8
j_call: TRBJ1-3
clone_size: few
d_call: NA
cdr3_aa: CASSLGSGRNTIYF
cdr3_nt: TGTGCCAGCAGCTTAGGCTCCGGCCGAAACACCATATATTTT

v_call: TRBV7-6
j_call: TRBJ2-3
clone_size: NA
d_call: NA
cdr3_aa: CASSFGQNRGDTQYF
cdr3_nt: TGTGCCAGCAGCTTCGGACAGAACCGCGGAGATACGCAGTATTTT

v_call: TRBV25-1
j_call: TRBJ2-7
clone_size: NA
d_call: TRBD2
cdr3_aa: CASSSETGLAVYEQYF
cdr3_nt: TGTGCCAGCAGTTCCGAGACGGGACTAGCGGTATACGAGCAGTACTTC

v_call: TRBV5-4
j_call: TRBJ1-2
clone_size: NA
d_call: NA
cdr3_aa: CASSFDSYSVYGYTF
cdr3_nt: TGTGCCAGCAGCTTTGACAGTTATTCCGTCTATGGCTACACCTTC

v_call: TRBV6-6
j_call: TRBJ1-5
clone_size: NA
d_call: NA
cdr3_aa: CASSPPAENQPQHF
cdr3_nt: TGTGCCAGCAGCCCCCCAGCAGAGAATCAGCCCCAGCATTTT

v_call: TRBV18
j_call: TRBJ1-1
clone_size: NA
d_call: TRBD1
cdr3_aa: CASSPPGQGMNTEAFF
cdr3_nt: TGTGCCAGCTCACCCCCGGGACAGGGGATGAACACTGAAGCTTTCTTT

v_call: TRBV27
j_call: TRBJ1-5
clone_size: once
d_call: TRBD1
cdr3_aa: CASSLRTGSNQPQHF
cdr3_nt: TGTGCCAGCAGCTTAAGGACAGGTAGCAATCAGCCCCAGCATTTT

v_call: TRBV6-6
j_call: TRBJ1-5
clone_size: NA
d_call: NA
cdr3_aa: CASSRDVQSGLSNQPQHF
cdr3_nt: TGTGCCAGCAGTCGGGACGTCCAATCGGGGTTAAGCAATCAGCCCCAGCATTTT

v_call: TRBV5-1
j_call: TRBJ1-2
clone_size: once
d_call: NA
cdr3_aa: CASSLGGREVRGYGYTF
cdr3_nt: TGCGCCAGCAGCTTGGGAGGCAGGGAGGTTCGGGGCTATGGCTACACCTTC

v_call: TRBV6-5
j_call: TRBJ1-1
clone_size: NA
d_call: TRBD1
cdr3_aa: CASSLRQGGDTEAFF
cdr3_nt: TGTGCCAGCAGTCTTCGACAGGGAGGAGACACTGAAGCTTTCTTT